This is a list of T cell receptor beta chains from one sample in a study of CD8 T cells in ankylosing spondylitis. MiXCR was run by TCRdb on the 5' RACE reads, yielding one entry per CDR3 protein. The data show 350,000 to 550,000 distinct CDR3 sequences, with roughly a quarter seen just once and under 0.9% held by the top ten. The sequencing sample was made of blood, either unsorted or a sorted T cell fraction (not recorded which). Every receptor here comes from a male donor with ankylosing spondylitis. The CDR3 runs from the conserved cysteine through the conserved F or W. D genes are given only for firm matches. Clone size is shown for a subset of rows, as once, few, many or a class of expanded clone.

cdr3_aa	cdr3_nt	d_call	clone_size	v_call	j_call
CASSSQDRGFYGYTF	TGTGCCAGCAGTTCCCAGGACAGGGGATTCTATGGCTACACCTTC	TRBD1	few	TRBV27	TRBJ1-2
CASSLGGSGRDEQFF	TGTGCCAGCAGCTTAGGAGGGTCAGGGCGGGATGAGCAGTTCTTC	.	.	TRBV11-3	TRBJ2-1
CASSAQPLPGAKVHHSGNEQFF	TGTGCCAGCAGTGCTCAGCCGTTACCGGGAGCAAAGGTACATCACAGCGGGAATGAGCAGTTCTTC	.	.	TRBV28	TRBJ2-1
CASTLTSGRFNEQFF	TGTGCCAGCACTCTGACTAGCGGGAGGTTCAATGAGCAGTTCTTC	TRBD2	.	TRBV12-3/TRBV12-4	TRBJ2-1
CASSDRAVYNEQFF	TGTGCCAGCAGTGACAGGGCTGTCTACAATGAGCAGTTCTTC	TRBD1	.	TRBV12-3/TRBV12-4	TRBJ2-1
CASSLQFGGYGYTF	TGTGCCAGCAGTTTACAGTTTGGGGGCTATGGCTACACCTTC	.	few	TRBV27	TRBJ1-2
CASSVRGHEQYF	TGTGCCAGCAGCGTCAGGGGGCACGAGCAGTACTTC	TRBD1	.	TRBV5-5	TRBJ2-7
CASSQGRGWGTEAFF	TGCGCCAGCAGCCAGGGGAGGGGCTGGGGCACTGAAGCTTTCTTT	.	.	TRBV5-1	TRBJ1-1
CASSPAGGQSTGELFF	TGTGCCAGCAGCCCAGCGGGAGGGCAGAGCACCGGGGAGCTGTTTTTT	TRBD2	.	TRBV3-1	TRBJ2-2
CATSREGGYYEQYF	TGTGCTACATCACGGGAAGGGGGATACTACGAGCAGTACTTC	.	.	TRBV12-3/TRBV12-4	TRBJ2-7
CSGITTGFDNEQFF	TGCAGTGGCATTACGACAGGGTTCGACAATGAGCAGTTCTTC	TRBD1	.	TRBV20-1	TRBJ2-1
CASYGRWNTEAFF	TGTGCCAGTTACGGCCGTTGGAACACTGAAGCTTTCTTT	.	few	TRBV19	TRBJ1-1
CASTPGQAYNEQFF	TGTGCCAGCACCCCCGGACAGGCTTACAATGAGCAGTTCTTC	TRBD1	.	TRBV28	TRBJ2-1
CASSQNRGGYGYTF	TGTGCCAGCAGCCAGAACAGGGGCGGCTATGGCTACACCTTC	TRBD1	.	TRBV3-1	TRBJ1-2
CASSLAPTQSEAFF	TGTGCCAGCAGCTTAGCTCCCACTCAGAGTGAAGCTTTCTTT	.	.	TRBV7-9	TRBJ1-1